The entry below gives a single T cell receptor beta chain sequence along with its context. The sample belongs to a study of control samples from healthy donors and cancer patients. Repertoires were generated with immunoSEQ multiplex PCR, while TCRdb's copy carries only in-frame clones and drops some. The table has approximately 82,000 clones, 93% seen once. The ends were cut back, 0 bases at V and 9 bases at J, with 8 bases in the middle. CDR1 is SGHRS, CDR2 YFSETQ, per germline. The CDR3 contains 12 residues. Sequenced input: PBMCs. This chain connects TRBV5-1 to TRBJ2-3, with no clear D. The TCR was taken from a woman in her 40s with lung cancer. The chain's CDR3 is CASSLEEKTQYF. In DNA, the CDR3 is TGCGCCAGCAGCTTGGAGGAGAAAACGCAGTATTTT.